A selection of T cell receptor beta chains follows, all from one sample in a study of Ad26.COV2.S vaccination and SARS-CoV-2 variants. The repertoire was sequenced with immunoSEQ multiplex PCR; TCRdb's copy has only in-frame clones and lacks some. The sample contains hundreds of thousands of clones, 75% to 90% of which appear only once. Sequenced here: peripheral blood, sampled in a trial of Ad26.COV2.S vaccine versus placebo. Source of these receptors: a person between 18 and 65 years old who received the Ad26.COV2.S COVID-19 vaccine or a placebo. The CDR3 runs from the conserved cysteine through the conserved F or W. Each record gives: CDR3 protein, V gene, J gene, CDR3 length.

CDR3aa: CASSPGEWGSTTGEQFF; v_gene: TRBV4-1; j_gene: TRBJ2-1; len: 17
CDR3aa: CATSVFRSRDRKRGYTF; v_gene: TRBV24-1; j_gene: TRBJ1-2; len: 17
CDR3aa: CASSLVWGSNQPQHF; v_gene: TRBV4-3; j_gene: TRBJ1-5; len: 15
CDR3aa: CASSLYSQGADTYGYTF; v_gene: TRBV18; j_gene: TRBJ1-2; len: 17
CDR3aa: CASSPLAGFSYEQYF; v_gene: TRBV7-8; j_gene: TRBJ2-7; len: 15
CDR3aa: CASSSGGLREQYF; v_gene: TRBV7-2; j_gene: TRBJ2-7; len: 13
CDR3aa: CASSLSGTGQSPLHF; v_gene: TRBV11-1; j_gene: TRBJ1-6; len: 15
CDR3aa: CASSAGAGYNSPLHF; v_gene: TRBV9; j_gene: TRBJ1-6; len: 15
CDR3aa: CAISAGGKDYGYTF; v_gene: TRBV10-3; j_gene: TRBJ1-2; len: 14
CDR3aa: CASSKAGAESSYEQYF; v_gene: TRBV21-1; j_gene: TRBJ2-7; len: 16
CDR3aa: CAIRGGESDGYTF; v_gene: TRBV10-3; j_gene: TRBJ1-2; len: 13
CDR3aa: CASSFNSDTDTQYF; v_gene: TRBV27; j_gene: TRBJ2-3; len: 14
CDR3aa: CAWSAPLGRASNQPQHF; v_gene: TRBV30; j_gene: TRBJ1-5; len: 17
CDR3aa: CASSLWDSSYNEQFF; v_gene: TRBV11-2; j_gene: TRBJ2-1; len: 15
CDR3aa: CASSASRTSGGNTIYF; v_gene: TRBV6-1; j_gene: TRBJ1-3; len: 16
CDR3aa: CASKRPGQGGREQYF; v_gene: TRBV2; j_gene: TRBJ2-7; len: 15